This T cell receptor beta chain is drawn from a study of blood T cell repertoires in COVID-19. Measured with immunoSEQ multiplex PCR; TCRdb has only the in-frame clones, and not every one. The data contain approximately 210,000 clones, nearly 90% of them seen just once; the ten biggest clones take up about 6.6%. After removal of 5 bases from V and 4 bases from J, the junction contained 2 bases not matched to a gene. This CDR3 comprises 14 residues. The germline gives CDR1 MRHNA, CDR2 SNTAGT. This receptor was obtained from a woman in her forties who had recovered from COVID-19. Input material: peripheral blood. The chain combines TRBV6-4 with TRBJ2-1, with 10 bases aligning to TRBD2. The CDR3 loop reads CASSSGRGYNEQFF. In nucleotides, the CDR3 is TGTGCCAGCAGTAGCGGGAGGGGATACAATGAGCAGTTCTTC.